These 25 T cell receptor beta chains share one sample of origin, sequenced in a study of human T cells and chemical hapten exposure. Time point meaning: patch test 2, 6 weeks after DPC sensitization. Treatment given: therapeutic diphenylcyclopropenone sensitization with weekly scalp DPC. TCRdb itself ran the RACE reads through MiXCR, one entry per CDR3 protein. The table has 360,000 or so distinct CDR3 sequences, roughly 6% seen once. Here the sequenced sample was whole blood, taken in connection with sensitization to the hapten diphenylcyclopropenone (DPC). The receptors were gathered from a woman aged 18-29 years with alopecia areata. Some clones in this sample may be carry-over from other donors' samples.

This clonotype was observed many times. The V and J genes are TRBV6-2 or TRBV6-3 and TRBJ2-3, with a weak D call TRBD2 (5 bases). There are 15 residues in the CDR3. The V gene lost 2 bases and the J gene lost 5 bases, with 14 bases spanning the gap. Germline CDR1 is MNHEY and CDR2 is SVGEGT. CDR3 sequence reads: CASSYGLGQRDTQYF. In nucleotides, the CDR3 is TGTGCCAGCAGTTACGGACTGGGCCAACGAGATACGCAGTATTTT.

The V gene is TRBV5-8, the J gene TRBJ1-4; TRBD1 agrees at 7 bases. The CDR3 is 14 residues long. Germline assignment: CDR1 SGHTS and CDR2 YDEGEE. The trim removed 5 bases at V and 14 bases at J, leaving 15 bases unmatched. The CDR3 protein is CASRPGTVRIRLFF. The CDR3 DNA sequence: TGTGCCAGCAGGCCCGGGACAGTCCGGATAAGGCTGTTTTTT.

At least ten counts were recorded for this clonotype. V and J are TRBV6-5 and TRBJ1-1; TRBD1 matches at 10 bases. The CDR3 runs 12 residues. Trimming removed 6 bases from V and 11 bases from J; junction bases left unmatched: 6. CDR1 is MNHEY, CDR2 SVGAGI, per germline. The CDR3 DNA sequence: TGTGCCAGCAGGGTCGGGACAGGGGTCGCTTTCTTT. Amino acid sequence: CASRVGTGVAFF.

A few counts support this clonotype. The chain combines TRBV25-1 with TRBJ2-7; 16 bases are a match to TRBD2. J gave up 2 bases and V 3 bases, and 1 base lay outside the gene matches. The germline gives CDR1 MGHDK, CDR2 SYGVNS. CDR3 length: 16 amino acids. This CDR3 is CASSEGTSGGAYEQYF. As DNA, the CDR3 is TGTGCCAGCAGTGAGGGGACTAGCGGGGGGGCCTACGAGCAGTACTTC.

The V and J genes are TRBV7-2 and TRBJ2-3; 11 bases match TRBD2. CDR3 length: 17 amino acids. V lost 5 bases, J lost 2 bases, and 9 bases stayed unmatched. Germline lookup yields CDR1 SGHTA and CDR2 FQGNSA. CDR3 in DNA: TGTGCCAGCAGCCCCCCTAGCGGGGGGCCTTCCACAGATACGCAGTATTTT. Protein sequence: CASSPPSGGPSTDTQYF.

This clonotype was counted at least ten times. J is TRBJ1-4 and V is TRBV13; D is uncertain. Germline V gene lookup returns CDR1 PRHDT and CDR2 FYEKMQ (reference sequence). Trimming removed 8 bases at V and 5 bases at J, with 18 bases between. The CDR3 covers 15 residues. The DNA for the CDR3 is TGTGCCAGCGCCCTAGGGCGAGGCCCGAATGAAAAACTGTTTTTT. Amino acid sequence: CASALGRGPNEKLFF.

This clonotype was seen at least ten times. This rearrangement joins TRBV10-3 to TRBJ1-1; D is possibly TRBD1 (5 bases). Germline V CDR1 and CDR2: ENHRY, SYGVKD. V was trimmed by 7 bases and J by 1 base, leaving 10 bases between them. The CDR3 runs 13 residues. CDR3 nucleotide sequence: TGTGCCATCACCGGGACGGCGAACACTGAAGCTTTCTTT. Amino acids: CAITGTANTEAFF.

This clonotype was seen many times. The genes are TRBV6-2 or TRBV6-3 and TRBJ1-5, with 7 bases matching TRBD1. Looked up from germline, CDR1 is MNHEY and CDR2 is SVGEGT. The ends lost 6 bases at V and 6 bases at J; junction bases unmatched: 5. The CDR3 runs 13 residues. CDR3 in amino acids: CASRRQGGQPQHF. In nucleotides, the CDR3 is TGTGCCAGCAGAAGACAGGGCGGTCAGCCCCAGCATTTT.

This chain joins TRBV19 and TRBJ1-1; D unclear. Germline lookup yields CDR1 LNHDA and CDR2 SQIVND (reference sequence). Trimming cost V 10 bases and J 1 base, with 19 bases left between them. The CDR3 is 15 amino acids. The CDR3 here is CATPPSRAGNTEAFF. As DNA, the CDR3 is TGTGCCACCCCTCCTTCGCGGGCGGGGAACACTGAAGCTTTCTTT. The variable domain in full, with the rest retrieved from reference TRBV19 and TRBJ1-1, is DGGITQSPKYLFRKEGQNVTLSCEQNLNHDAMYWYRQDPGQGLRLIYYSQIVNDFQKGDIAEGYSVSREKKESFPLTVTSAQKNPTAFYLCATPPSRAGNTEAFFGQGTRLTVV.

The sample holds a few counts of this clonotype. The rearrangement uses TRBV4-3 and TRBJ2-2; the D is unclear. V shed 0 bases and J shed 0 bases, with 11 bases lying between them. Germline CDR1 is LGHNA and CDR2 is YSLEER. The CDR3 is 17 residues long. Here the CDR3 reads CASSQDRQEANTGELFF. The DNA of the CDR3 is TGCGCCAGCAGCCAAGATAGACAAGAAGCGAACACCGGGGAGCTGTTTTTT.

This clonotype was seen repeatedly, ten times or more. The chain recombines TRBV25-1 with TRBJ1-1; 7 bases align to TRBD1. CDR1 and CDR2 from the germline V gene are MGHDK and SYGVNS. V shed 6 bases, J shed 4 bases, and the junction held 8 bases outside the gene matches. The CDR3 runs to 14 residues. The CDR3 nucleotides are TGTGCCAGCAGCCCGACAGGGTTAGGCACTGAAGCTTTCTTT. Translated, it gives CASSPTGLGTEAFF.

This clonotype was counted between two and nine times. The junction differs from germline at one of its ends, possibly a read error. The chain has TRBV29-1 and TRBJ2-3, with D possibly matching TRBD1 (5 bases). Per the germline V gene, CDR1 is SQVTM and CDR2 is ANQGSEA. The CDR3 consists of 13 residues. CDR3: CGVPRTGFPSQYF. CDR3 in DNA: TGCGGCGTTCCGAGAACAGGTTTCCCATCGCAGTATTTT.

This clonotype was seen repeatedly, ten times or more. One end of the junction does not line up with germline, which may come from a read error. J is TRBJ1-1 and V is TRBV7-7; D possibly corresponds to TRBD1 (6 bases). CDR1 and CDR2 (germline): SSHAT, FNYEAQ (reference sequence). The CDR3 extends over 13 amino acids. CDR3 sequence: CASSQDRYTEAFF. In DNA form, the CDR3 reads TGTGCTAGCAGCCAAGACAGGTACACTGAAGCTTTCTTT.

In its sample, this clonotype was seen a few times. The CDR3 coding sequence is TGTGCCAGCAGTGAAGGGTCGGCGGGTAGAGATACGCAGTATTTT. Translated: CASSEGSAGRDTQYF. This chain joins TRBV6-1 and TRBJ2-3, with D perhaps TRBD2 (5 bases). Germline V lookup: CDR1 MNHNS, CDR2 SASEGT. The CDR3 extends over 15 amino acids. V was trimmed by 1 base and J by 5 bases, leaving 13 bases between them.

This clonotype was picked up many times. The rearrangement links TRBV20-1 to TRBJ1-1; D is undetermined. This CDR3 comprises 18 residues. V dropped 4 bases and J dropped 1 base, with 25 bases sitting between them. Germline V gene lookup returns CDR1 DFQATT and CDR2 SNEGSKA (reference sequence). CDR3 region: CSATNTIDRLRENTEAFF. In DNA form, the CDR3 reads TGCAGTGCTACAAACACCATAGATAGGCTCAGAGAGAACACTGAAGCTTTCTTT.

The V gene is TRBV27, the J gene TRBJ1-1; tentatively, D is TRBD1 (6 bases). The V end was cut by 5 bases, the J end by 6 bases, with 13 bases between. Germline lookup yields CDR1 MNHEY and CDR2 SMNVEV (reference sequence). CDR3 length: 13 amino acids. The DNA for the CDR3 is TGTGCCAGCAGTCCACAGGGTCGGCCTGAAGCTTTCTTT. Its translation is CASSPQGRPEAFF.

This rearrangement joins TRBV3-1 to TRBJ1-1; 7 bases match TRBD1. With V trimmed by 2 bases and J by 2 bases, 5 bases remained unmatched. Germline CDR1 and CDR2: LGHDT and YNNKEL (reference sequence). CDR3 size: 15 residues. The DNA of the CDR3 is TGTGCCAGCAGCCAATTTCGGGACAGAAACACTGAAGCTTTCTTT. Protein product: CASSQFRDRNTEAFF. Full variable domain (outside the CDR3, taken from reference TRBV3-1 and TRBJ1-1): DTAVSQTPKYLVTQMGNDKSIKCEQNLGHDTMYWYKQDSKKFLKIMFSYNNKELIINETVPNRFSPKSPDKAHLNLHINSLELGDSAVYFCASSQFRDRNTEAFFGQGTRLTVV.

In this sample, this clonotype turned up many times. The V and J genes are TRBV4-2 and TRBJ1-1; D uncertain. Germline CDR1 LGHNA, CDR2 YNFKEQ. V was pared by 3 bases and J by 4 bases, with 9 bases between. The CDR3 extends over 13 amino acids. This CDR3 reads CASSHYMGTEAFF. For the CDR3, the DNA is TGTGCCAGCAGCCACTATATGGGCACTGAAGCTTTCTTT.

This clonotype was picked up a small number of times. The CDR3 is CASSLGMAPETQYF. The CDR3 nucleotides read TGTGCCAGCAGCTTAGGTATGGCTCCGGAGACCCAGTACTTC. This chain links TRBV7-2 with TRBJ2-5; unclear D gene. The V gene lost 1 base and the J gene lost 5 bases, with 11 bases spanning the gap. The CDR3 totals 14 residues. CDR1 is SGHTA, CDR2 FQGNSA, per germline.

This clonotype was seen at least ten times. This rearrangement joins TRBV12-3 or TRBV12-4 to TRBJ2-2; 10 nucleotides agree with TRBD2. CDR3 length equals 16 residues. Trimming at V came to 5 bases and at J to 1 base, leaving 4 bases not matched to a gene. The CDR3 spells CASSPWTSGNTGELFF. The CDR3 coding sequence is TGTGCCAGCAGTCCTTGGACTAGCGGGAACACCGGGGAGCTGTTTTTT.

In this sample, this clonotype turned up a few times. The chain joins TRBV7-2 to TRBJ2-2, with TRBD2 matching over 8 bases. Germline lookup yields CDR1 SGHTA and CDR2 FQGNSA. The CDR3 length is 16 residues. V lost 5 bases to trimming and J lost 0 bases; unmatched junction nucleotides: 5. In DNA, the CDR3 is TGTGCCAGCAGCGCTCAGCGGGGGCCGAACACCGGGGAGCTGTTTTTT. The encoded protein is CASSAQRGPNTGELFF.

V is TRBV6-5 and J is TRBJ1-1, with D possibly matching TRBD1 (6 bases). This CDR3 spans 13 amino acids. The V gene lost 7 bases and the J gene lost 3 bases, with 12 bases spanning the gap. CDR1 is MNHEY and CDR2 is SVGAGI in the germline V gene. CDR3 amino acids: CASTPGTHTEAFF. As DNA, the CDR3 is TGTGCCAGCACCCCCGGGACACACACTGAAGCTTTCTTT.

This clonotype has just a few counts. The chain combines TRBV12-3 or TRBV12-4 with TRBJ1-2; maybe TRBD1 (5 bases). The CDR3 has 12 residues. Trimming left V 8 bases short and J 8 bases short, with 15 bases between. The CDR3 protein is CASWSRESGYTF. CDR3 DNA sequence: TGTGCCAGCTGGAGCAGGGAGTCAGGCTACACCTTC.

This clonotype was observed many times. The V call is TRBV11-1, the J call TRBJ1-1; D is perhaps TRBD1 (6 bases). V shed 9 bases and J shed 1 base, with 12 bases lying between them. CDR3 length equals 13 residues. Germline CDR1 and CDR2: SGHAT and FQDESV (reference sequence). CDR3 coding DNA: TGTGCCAGTAACAGGGCGACGAACACTGAAGCTTTCTTT. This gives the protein CASNRATNTEAFF.

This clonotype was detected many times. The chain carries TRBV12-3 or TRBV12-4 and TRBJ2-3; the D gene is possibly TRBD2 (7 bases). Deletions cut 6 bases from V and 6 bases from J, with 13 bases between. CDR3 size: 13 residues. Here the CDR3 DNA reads TGTGCCAGCAGGGCGGGGGCCGTGGATACGCAGTATTTT. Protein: CASRAGAVDTQYF.